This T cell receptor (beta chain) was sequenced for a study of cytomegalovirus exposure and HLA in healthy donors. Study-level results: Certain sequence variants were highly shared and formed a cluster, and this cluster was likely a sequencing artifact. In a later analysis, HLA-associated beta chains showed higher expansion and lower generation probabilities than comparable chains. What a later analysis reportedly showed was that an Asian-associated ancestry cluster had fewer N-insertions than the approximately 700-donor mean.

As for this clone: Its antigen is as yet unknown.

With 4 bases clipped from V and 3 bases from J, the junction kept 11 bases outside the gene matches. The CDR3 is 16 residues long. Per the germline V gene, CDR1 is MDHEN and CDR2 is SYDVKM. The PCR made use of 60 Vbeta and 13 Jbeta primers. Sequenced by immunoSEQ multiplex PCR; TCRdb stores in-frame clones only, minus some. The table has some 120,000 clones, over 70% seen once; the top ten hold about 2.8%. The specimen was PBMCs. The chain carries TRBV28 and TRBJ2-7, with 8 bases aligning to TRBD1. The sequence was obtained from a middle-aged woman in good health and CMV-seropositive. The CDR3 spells CASSSPSGTGFYEQYF. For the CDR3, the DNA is TGTGCCAGCAGTTCTCCTTCCGGGACAGGTTTCTACGAGCAGTACTTC.